What follows describes a single TCR beta chain. What it binds is not known. Germline-derived CDR1 and CDR2 are SNHLY and FYNNEI. This CDR3 comprises 13 residues. Trimming removed 6 bases at V and 2 bases at J, with 9 bases between. Sequenced material consisted of expressed TCRB transcripts (all of the isolated RNA was reverse transcribed). This table comes from immunoSEQ multiplex PCR, and its TCRdb copy is limited to in-frame clones, with some not included. The sample yields under 950,000 clones, 17% seen once. These data belong to a study of beta chain features in type 1 diabetes. Study-wide findings and caveats: Moderate yet significant TCRB CDR3 shortening was seen in Type 1 diabetes patients in all four CD4+ subsets.

This receptor was identified in a woman aged 18-35 years in good health. The V gene is TRBV2, the J gene TRBJ2-3; D is perhaps TRBD1 or TRBD2 (5 bases each). Sample: naive CD4+ T cells from blood. CDR3 nucleotide sequence: TGTGCCAGCAGGGGGACCAACACAGATACGCAGTATTTT. Its translation: CASRGTNTDTQYF.